One sample yielded the 32 T cell receptor beta chains listed below, sequenced in a study of T cells after yellow fever vaccination. TCRdb reprocessed the 5' RACE reads via MiXCR and lists one record per CDR3 protein. The table lists 400,000 or so distinct CDR3 sequences, about 6% of them singletons. Material: PBMCs, obtained 5 days after the yellow fever booster vaccination. These TCRs come from a man aged 25-40 years who received the YFV17D yellow fever vaccine.

About this clonotype: One junction end disagrees with the germline gene, perhaps due to a read error. This chain joins TRBV6-2 or TRBV6-3 and TRBJ2-5; D might be TRBD2 (6 bases). The CDR3 is 14 residues long. In germline, CDR1 is MNHEY, CDR2 SVGEGT. The CDR3 region is CASSYSGGQETQYF. Written as DNA, the CDR3 is TGTGCCAGCAGCTACTCCGGGGGCCAAGAGACCCAGTACTTC.

This clonotype was recorded many times. The chain is built from TRBV20-1 and TRBJ2-1; 12 positions agree with TRBD2. Looked up from germline, CDR1 is DFQATT and CDR2 is SNEGSKA (reference sequence). The CDR3 has 14 residues. V gave up 5 bases and J gave up 8 bases; unmatched junction bases: 7. The CDR3 nucleotides read TGCAGTGCTCCTACTAGCGGGAGGTCCCATGAGCAGTTCTTC. Translation gives CSAPTSGRSHEQFF.

This clonotype was seen repeatedly, ten times or more. The chain is built from TRBV7-6 and TRBJ1-5; 11 bases agree with TRBD1. The trim removed 5 bases at V and 7 bases at J, leaving 7 bases unmatched. Germline loops: CDR1 SGHVS, CDR2 FNYEAQ. CDR3 length: 15 residues. CDR3 in DNA: TGTGCCAGCAGCCAAGGACAGGGGGCTTGGCAGCCCCAGCATTTT. Protein: CASSQGQGAWQPQHF.

A few counts support this clonotype. This sequence joins TRBV11-2 and TRBJ2-3, with D perhaps matching TRBD2 (6 bases). The V end lost 5 bases, the J end lost 6 bases, and 15 bases lay between the germline ends. The CDR3 has 14 residues. Germline lookup yields CDR1 SGHAT and CDR2 FQNNGV. CDR3 bases: TGTGCCAGCAGCCCAAACCCAGGAGGGGATACGCAGTATTTT. It yields the protein CASSPNPGGDTQYF.

In this sample, this clonotype turned up a few times. The chain is built from TRBV5-1 and TRBJ2-1; D perhaps matches TRBD1 (5 bases). This CDR3 is built from 15 residues. V lost 0 bases and J 9 bases, leaving 16 bases between the germline ends. Germline CDR1 is SGHRS and CDR2 is YFSETQ. This chain's CDR3 is CASSLDSQGLTEQFF. CDR3 sequence (DNA): TGCGCCAGCAGCTTGGATTCTCAGGGCCTTACTGAGCAGTTCTTC.

This clonotype was observed a few times. The gene calls are TRBV11-2 and TRBJ1-5; no firm D call. V gave up 5 bases and J gave up 4 bases, with 15 bases separating them. This CDR3 contains 15 residues. Germline CDR1 is SGHAT and CDR2 is FQNNGV. CDR3 amino acids: CASSPIGNGNQPQHF. The DNA of the CDR3 is TGTGCCAGCAGCCCCATAGGGAATGGGAATCAGCCCCAGCATTTT.

This clonotype was counted a few times. The chain is built from TRBV4-3 and TRBJ2-1; 14 bases agree with TRBD2. The CDR3 runs to 20 residues. Germline loops: CDR1 LGHNA, CDR2 YSLEER. The V segment lost 3 bases and the J segment 5 bases; nucleotides outside the gene matches: 15. The CDR3 nucleotides are TGCGCCAGCAGCCACCGACTAGCGGGAGGGGGGGGCAATCCTAACAATGAGCAGTTCTTC. It yields the protein CASSHRLAGGGGNPNNEQFF.

This clonotype has only a few counts. The chain recombines TRBV12-3 or TRBV12-4 with TRBJ2-7; 14 bases are shared with TRBD2. The ends lost 5 bases at V and 8 bases at J; junction bases unmatched: 8. This CDR3 is built from 15 residues. In nucleotides, the CDR3 is TGTGCCAGCAGTGTCTCCGGGACTAGCGGGGGCCAGCAGTACTTC. This translates into CASSVSGTSGGQQYF.

This clonotype came up a few times. This sequence joins TRBV27 and TRBJ2-5, with 7 bases matching TRBD1. Germline CDR1 MNHEY, CDR2 SMNVEV (reference sequence). The V and J ends lost 4 bases and 3 bases, in that order; junction bases with no gene match: 14. The CDR3 runs to 17 residues. Here the CDR3 reads CASSSRLTGWIEETQYF. The DNA for the CDR3 is TGTGCCAGCAGTTCCAGATTGACAGGGTGGATAGAAGAGACCCAGTACTTC.

This clonotype was observed a single time. The chain joins TRBV7-2 to TRBJ1-5; 7 bases agree with TRBD1. V gave up 4 bases and J gave up 4 bases; unmatched junction bases: 10. Germline V gene lookup returns CDR1 SGHTA and CDR2 FQGNSA. This CDR3 contains 16 residues. The CDR3 loop reads CASSSPDRVMNQPQHF. CDR3 bases: TGTGCCAGCAGCTCTCCCGACAGGGTCATGAATCAGCCCCAGCATTTT.

This clonotype appeared a few times. CDR3 sequence reads: CASSQNPGDQPQHF. The CDR3 DNA sequence: TGTGCCAGCTCGCAAAACCCCGGGGACCAGCCCCAGCATTTT. V and J are TRBV18 and TRBJ1-5; D may be TRBD1 (5 bases). V was cut by 6 bases and J by 7 bases, with 16 bases left in between. The CDR3 extends over 14 amino acids. The germline V gene has CDR1 KGHSH and CDR2 LQKENI.

This clonotype was seen repeatedly, ten times or more. The rearrangement uses TRBV5-1 and TRBJ2-2; perhaps D is TRBD1 or TRBD2 (5 bases each). The germline gives CDR1 SGHRS, CDR2 YFSETQ. The CDR3 length is 15 residues. V was pared by 1 base and J by 5 bases, with 12 bases between. The CDR3 reads CASSLKGGGTGELFF. The CDR3 DNA sequence: TGCGCCAGCAGCTTGAAAGGTGGGGGAACCGGGGAGCTGTTTTTT.

There are many counts of this clonotype. The chain's CDR3 is CASSYSLSSGANVLTF. The CDR3 DNA reads TGTGCCAGCAGTTATTCCTTAAGCTCTGGGGCCAACGTCCTGACTTTC. The chain recombines TRBV12-3 or TRBV12-4 with TRBJ2-6; D gene ambiguous. Deletions cut 4 bases from V and 0 bases from J, with 10 bases between. The CDR3 loop spans 16 amino acids.

This clonotype was picked up a small number of times. The V gene is TRBV14, the J gene TRBJ1-1; D call uncertain. CDR3 size: 15 residues. CDR1 and CDR2 from the germline V gene are SGHDN and FVKESK. V lost 4 bases, J lost 7 bases, and 19 bases lay in between. The CDR3 coding sequence is TGTGCCAGCAGCCGCGTCGTGGGCCGGGTCCATGAAGCTTTCTTT. It yields the protein CASSRVVGRVHEAFF. The variable domain in full, completed from reference TRBV14 and TRBJ1-1, reads EAGVTQFPSHSVIEKGQTVTLRCDPISGHDNLYWYRRVMGKEIKFLLHFVKESKQDESGMPNNRFLAERTGGTYSTLKVQPAELEDSGVYFCASSRVVGRVHEAFFGQGTRLTVV.

This clonotype came up a few times. This chain joins TRBV2 and TRBJ2-7; D uncertain. The CDR3 loop spans 12 amino acids. CDR1 and CDR2 (germline): SNHLY, FYNNEI. V shed 6 bases and J shed 3 bases, with 9 bases lying between them. The CDR3 reads CASRRTIYEQYF. The CDR3 bases are TGTGCCAGCAGGAGGACCATCTACGAGCAGTACTTC.

Many counts were recorded for this clonotype. V usage is TRBV20-1 and J usage is TRBJ2-1, with 8 bases that match TRBD2. The trim removed 0 bases at V and 1 base at J, leaving 8 bases unmatched. Germline lookup yields CDR1 DFQATT and CDR2 SNEGSKA (reference sequence). The CDR3 is 17 residues long. The CDR3, as DNA: TGCAGTGCTAGAGATGCGGGCGGGAGGATATCCTACAATGAGCAGTTCTTC. As protein: CSARDAGGRISYNEQFF.

Only a few counts were recorded for this clonotype. The rearrangement links TRBV12-3 or TRBV12-4 to TRBJ2-3; perhaps TRBD2 as D (6 bases). This CDR3 region has 16 residues. Trimming took off 6 bases at V and 0 bases at J, with 16 bases between the two ends. CDR3 sequence: CASSPTSGLSTDTQYF. CDR3 coding DNA: TGTGCCAGCAGCCCTACCTCGGGACTTAGCACAGATACGCAGTATTTT.

The chain uses TRBV20-1 and TRBJ2-5, with D tentatively TRBD2 (6 bases). V lost 8 bases, J lost 5 bases, and 12 bases lay in between. This CDR3 has 11 amino acids. Germline values: CDR1 DFQATT, CDR2 SNEGSKA (reference sequence). CDR3 in DNA: TGCAGTTTTCGCCGGGGGGAGACCCAGTACTTC. The encoded protein is CSFRRGETQYF.

This clonotype was observed a handful of times. The chain couples TRBV7-3 to TRBJ2-3; D is possibly TRBD1 (5 bases). CDR1 SGHTA and CDR2 FQGTGA come from the germline V gene. With 5 bases removed from V and 2 bases from J, the gap between germline ends came to 8 bases. The CDR3 extends over 13 amino acids. The DNA for the CDR3 is TGTGCCAGCAGCACCAGGGACACAGATACGCAGTATTTT. Translated: CASSTRDTDTQYF.

The chain employs TRBV15 and TRBJ2-7; D is unresolved. The germline V gene encodes CDR1 LNHNV and CDR2 YYDKDF (reference sequence). V lost 0 bases and J lost 6, with 3 bases in between. The CDR3 has 11 residues. The CDR3 DNA reads as TGTGCCACCAGCAGAGATCGCGAGCAGTACTTC. Amino acids: CATSRDREQYF.

This clonotype came up a few times. V is TRBV20-1 and J is TRBJ1-2; D may be TRBD1 (5 bases). Germline V gives CDR1 DFQATT, CDR2 SNEGSKA (reference sequence). The CDR3 has 12 amino acids. Here the CDR3 DNA reads TGCAGGGTGAGGGGTCAGGGAGAAGGCTACACCTTC. It encodes CRVRGQGEGYTF.

This clonotype has more than one count but fewer than ten. The chain recombines TRBV11-2 with TRBJ2-5; D perhaps matches TRBD2 (6 bases). Germline V gene lookup returns CDR1 SGHAT and CDR2 FQNNGV. This CDR3 has 14 amino acids. Trimming shortened V by 5 bases and J by 3 bases, and 13 bases separated the two germline ends. CDR3 in DNA: TGTGCCAGCAGCAACCGGGACTCAAAAGAGACCCAGTACTTC. The encoded protein is CASSNRDSKETQYF. The variable domain in full, with the rest retrieved from reference TRBV11-2 and TRBJ2-5, is EAGVAQSPRYKIIEKRQSVAFWCNPISGHATLYWYQQILGQGPKLLIQFQNNGVVDDSQLPKDRFSAERLKGVDSTLKIQPAKLEDSAVYLCASSNRDSKETQYFGPGTRLLVL.

The rearrangement uses TRBV12-3 or TRBV12-4 and TRBJ2-1; D gene unclear. V dropped 3 bases and J dropped 9 bases, with 9 bases sitting between them. This CDR3 spans 12 amino acids. CDR3 coding DNA: TGTGCCAGCAGTTTGGGCTGCGGTGAGCAGTTCTTC. It yields the protein CASSLGCGEQFF.

This clonotype was picked up a small number of times. The chain is built from TRBV7-2 and TRBJ2-6; TRBD2 is a possible D gene (5 bases). Deletions cut 10 bases from V and 2 bases from J, with 6 bases between. CDR1 and CDR2 from the germline V gene are SGHTA and FQGNSA. This CDR3 comprises 12 residues. The CDR3 nucleotides are TGTGCCACCGGGACTGGGGCCAACGTCCTGACTTTC. Its protein is CATGTGANVLTF. The full variable domain, rest sourced from reference TRBV7-2 and TRBJ2-6, is GAGVSQSPSNKVTEKGKDVELRCDPISGHTALYWYRQSLGQGLEFLIYFQGNSAPDKSGLPSDRFSAERTGGSVSTLTIQRTQQEDSAVYLCATGTGANVLTFGAGSRLTVL.

This clonotype was recorded at least ten times. The chain uses TRBV7-2 and TRBJ2-1, with 8 positions matching TRBD1. The V gene's germline CDR1 is SGHTA and CDR2 FQGNSA. This CDR3 spans 15 amino acids. V trimming: 2 bases; J trimming: 6 bases; junction bases outside the gene matches: 6. CDR3 residues: CASSLPDRGRNEQFF. Written as DNA, the CDR3 is TGTGCCAGCAGCTTACCAGACAGGGGCCGCAATGAGCAGTTCTTC. Full variable domain (remainder filled in from reference TRBV7-2 and TRBJ2-1): GAGVSQSPSNKVTEKGKDVELRCDPISGHTALYWYRQSLGQGLEFLIYFQGNSAPDKSGLPSDRFSAERTGGSVSTLTIQRTQQEDSAVYLCASSLPDRGRNEQFFGPGTRLTVL.

This clonotype was seen at least ten times. The V call is TRBV7-9, the J call TRBJ2-4; TRBD1 aligns across 9 bases. There are 14 residues in the CDR3. Germline V lookup: CDR1 SEHNR, CDR2 FQNEAQ (reference sequence). The V gene end was trimmed by 4 bases and the J gene end by 6 bases; junction bases not matched to a gene: 4. CDR3: CASSYPGQGNIQYF. CDR3 DNA: TGTGCCAGCAGCTACCCGGGACAGGGAAACATTCAGTACTTC.

The DNA of the CDR3 is TGTGCCAGCTCACCGACAGGGGCAAGCGAGCAGTACTTC. Protein: CASSPTGASEQYF. J is TRBJ2-7 and V is TRBV18, with 8 positions matching TRBD1. In germline, CDR1 is KGHSH, CDR2 LQKENI. The CDR3 loop spans 13 amino acids. The V segment lost 3 bases and the J segment 6 bases; nucleotides outside the gene matches: 4.

This clonotype was observed at least ten times. The V and J genes are TRBV27 and TRBJ2-2, with 10 bases matching TRBD2. This CDR3 is 15 amino acids long. The V gene end was trimmed by 6 bases and the J gene end by 6 bases; junction bases not matched to a gene: 7. Germline CDR1 and CDR2: MNHEY and SMNVEV (reference sequence). In DNA, the CDR3 is TGTGCCAGCAGAGCCGGGACTAGCGTGGCCGGGGAGCTGTTTTTT. Translation: CASRAGTSVAGELFF.

In this sample, this clonotype turned up many times. The chain carries TRBV5-1 and TRBJ2-1; 8 positions agree with TRBD1. The trim removed 4 bases at V and 2 bases at J, leaving 8 bases unmatched. Germline CDR1 reads SGHRS; CDR2 reads YFSETQ. The CDR3 sequence is 16 residues long. This chain's CDR3 is CASSHNGQGPYNEQFF. The CDR3 DNA reads as TGCGCCAGCAGCCACAACGGACAGGGCCCCTACAATGAGCAGTTCTTC. The full variable domain, with the rest looked up from reference TRBV5-1 and TRBJ2-1, is KAGVTQTPRYLIKTRGQQVTLSCSPISGHRSVSWYQQTPGQGLQFLFEYFSETQRNKGNFPGRFSGRQFSNSRSEMNVSTLELGDSALYLCASSHNGQGPYNEQFFGPGTRLTVL.

This clonotype occurred many times. The gene calls are TRBV24-1 and TRBJ2-1, with TRBD2 matching 16 bases. The length of the CDR3 is 18 residues. Per germline, CDR1 KGHDR and CDR2 SFDVKD. Losses at the gene ends were 10 bases for V and 2 bases for J; bases not matched to a gene: 10. Written as DNA, the CDR3 is TGTGCCACTGGAGGGACTAGCGGGAGGGGAAAAACCTACAATGAGCAGTTCTTC. Its translation is CATGGTSGRGKTYNEQFF.

The gene calls are TRBV20-1 and TRBJ2-1; no reliable D call. Trimming left V 6 bases short and J 4 bases short, with 13 bases between. The CDR3 spans 13 residues. CDR1 and CDR2 (germline): DFQATT, SNEGSKA (reference sequence). The CDR3 region is CSALTTDYNEQFF. In DNA form, the CDR3 reads TGCAGTGCATTGACAACGGATTACAATGAGCAGTTCTTC.

The J gene is TRBJ1-5, the V gene TRBV19, with D unresolved. V was shortened by 5 bases and J by 6 bases, with 23 bases between the two germline ends. CDR3 size: 17 residues. The germline CDR1 and CDR2 sequences are LNHDA and SQIVND (reference sequence). The CDR3 region is CASSPVTGSPRFQPQHF. Here the CDR3 DNA reads TGTGCCAGTAGTCCCGTTACCGGATCCCCTCGCTTTCAGCCCCAGCATTTT. Complete variable domain (other parts from reference TRBV19 and TRBJ1-5): DGGITQSPKYLFRKEGQNVTLSCEQNLNHDAMYWYRQDPGQGLRLIYYSQIVNDFQKGDIAEGYSVSREKKESFPLTVTSAQKNPTAFYLCASSPVTGSPRFQPQHFGDGTRLSIL.